One and the same sample provided the 10 T cell receptor beta chains below, sequenced in a study of Tregs in tolerant kidney transplant recipients. The repertoire was sequenced with immunoSEQ multiplex PCR; TCRdb's copy has only in-frame clones and lacks some. In total, the table holds about 48,000 clones. Specimen: CD4+ T cells from blood, collected before the transplant. These receptors were obtained from a human donor who received a combined kidney and bone marrow transplant.

This chain's CDR3 is CASSFSGTDTQYF. The CDR3 bases that were read are TGTGCCAGCAGCTTCTCGGGGACAGATACG. The gene calls are TRBV7-9 and TRBJ2-3; weak D call: TRBD2 (5 bases). The read ends 3 residues shy of where the CDR3 ends; the end is completed using the germline J gene. The CDR3 has 13 residues. Trimming left V 3 bases short and J 3 bases short, with 7 bases between. CDR1 is SEHNR and CDR2 is FQNEAQ in the germline V gene (reference sequence).

As concerns this clone: The read finishes 3 residues shy of the CDR3 end, and the germline J gene is used to complete it. The chain links TRBV5-5 to TRBJ1-5, with 8 bases fitting TRBD1. The germline gives CDR1 SGHKS, CDR2 YYEKEE (reference sequence). After removal of 4 bases from V and 0 bases from J, the junction contained 3 bases not matched to a gene. This CDR3 is built from 15 residues. The DNA read from the CDR3 is TGTGCCAGCAGCGTCAGGGGGCTTAGCAATCAGCCC. It codes for CASSVRGLSNQP. The full-length CDR3 reads as CASSVRGLSNQPQHF.

Points on this clone: The sequence runs out 3 residues before the end of the CDR3; the remainder is reconstructed from the germline J gene. The chain employs TRBV20-1 and TRBJ2-5, with 7 bases matching TRBD1. CDR3 size: 12 residues. The trim removed 6 bases at V and 2 bases at J, leaving 3 bases unmatched. The germline CDR1 and CDR2 sequences are DFQATT and SNEGSKA (reference sequence). This chain's CDR3 is CSAVDRQETQYF. The CDR3 DNA, read in part, is TGCAGTGCCGTGGACAGGCAAGAGACC.

Remarks on this clone: From the germline J gene comes the end of the CDR3, since the read stops 3 residues before it. The chain employs TRBV5-1 and TRBJ1-1; D is unresolved. The V gene's germline CDR1 is SGHRS and CDR2 YFSETQ. Trimming removed 0 bases from V and 1 base from J, with 13 bases in between. There are 16 residues in the CDR3. The covered CDR3 bases are TGCGCCAGCAGCTTGGGGGCAGACATCAGGAACACTGAA. Residues: CASSLGADIRNTE. The complete CDR3 sequence is CASSLGADIRNTEAFF.

Regarding this clone: The read terminates 3 residues ahead of where the CDR3 ends, so the germline J gene completes it. The V call is TRBV29-1, the J call TRBJ1-1; D possibly corresponds to TRBD1 (6 bases). The CDR3 is 12 residues long. V shed 4 bases and J shed 5 bases, with 11 bases lying between them. Germline V gives CDR1 SQVTM, CDR2 ANQGSEA. The CDR3 bases that were read are TGCAGCGTTGTACAGGGATGGACTGAA. Its protein is CSVVQGWTE. The CDR3 reads in full as CSVVQGWTEAFF.

As regards this clone: The read halts 3 residues ahead of the CDR3 end, with the missing end drawn from the germline J gene. V and J are TRBV19 and TRBJ2-1; TRBD2 agrees at 12 bases. The ends lost 10 bases at V and 7 bases at J; junction bases unmatched: 14. Germline-derived CDR1 and CDR2 are LNHDA and SQIVND (reference sequence). The CDR3 is 16 amino acids. The CDR3 loop is CATSRTSGTGFNEQFF. The part of the CDR3 DNA that was read is TGTGCCACCTCCCGGACTAGCGGGACAGGGTTTAATGAG.

For this clone: The CDR3 extends 3 residues past the end of the read, so its final part is completed from the germline J gene. The rearrangement joins TRBV19 to TRBJ1-2; D is unresolved. Deletions cut 5 bases from V and 3 bases from J, with 7 bases between. This CDR3 contains 12 residues. Germline V gene sequence: CDR1 LNHDA, CDR2 SQIVND (reference sequence). CDR3 protein: CASSSDYYGYTF. CDR3 bases read: TGTGCCAGTAGTTCGGACTACTATGGC.

For this clone: The missing CDR3 end, 3 residues past where the read stops, is filled in from the germline J gene. The chain is built from TRBV13 and TRBJ2-5; D is ambiguous. The CDR3 spans 12 residues. Deletions cut 1 base from V and 5 bases from J, with 5 bases between. Germline V gene lookup returns CDR1 PRHDT and CDR2 FYEKMQ (reference sequence). CDR3 DNA (partial): TGTGCCAGCAGCTTAGCGCGCGAGACC. Amino acids: CASSLARET. The full CDR3 is CASSLARETQYF.

Note on this clone: The read ends 3 residues before the CDR3 terminus; that terminus is restored from the germline J gene. V and J are TRBV7-8 and TRBJ1-1; weak D call: TRBD1 (6 bases). CDR3 length: 13 residues. The ends were cut back, 4 bases at V and 4 bases at J, with 10 bases in the middle. From germline, CDR1 is SGHVS and CDR2 FQNEAQ. The CDR3 bases that were read are TGTGCCAGCAGCTGGAGGGGGGGCACTGAA. It is translated as CASSWRGGTE. The whole CDR3 reads CASSWRGGTEAFF.

A word on this clone: The read falls 3 residues short of the CDR3 end, and the missing part is taken from the germline J gene. V is TRBV7-2 and J is TRBJ2-1; TRBD1 is a possible D gene (6 bases). Trimming removed 5 bases from V and 8 bases from J, with 13 bases in between. CDR3 length: 13 amino acids. The germline gives CDR1 SGHTA, CDR2 FQGNSA. This CDR3 reads CASSTQQGDEQFF. The sequenced part of the CDR3 DNA is TGTGCCAGCAGCACCCAACAGGGAGATGAG.